A single T cell receptor (beta chain) is shown here with its context. Its specific antigen is unknown. Per-base quality was not reported, and no clone a single base away is much larger than it. The CDR3 covers 15 residues, taking in both the cysteine and the phenylalanine. Only the CDR3 DNA stays, 45 bases, in frame from base 1. The germline V gene encodes CDR1 MNHEY and CDR2 SMNVEV (reference sequence). Clipping removes 8 bases from V and 9 bases from J, with 13 as the unmatched junction base count. The cohort comprised around 690 healthy bone marrow donors. All cohort members were sampled while nominally healthy, although unrecorded immune exposures were likely present. The donor was CMV seropositive and was included in the group of approximately 300 seropositive cohort members. A peripheral blood sample was provided by each donor, and peripheral blood mononuclear cells were used for TCR beta sequencing. The Qiagen DNeasy Blood Extraction Kit was used to extract genomic DNA from the blood cell samples.

This entry comes from a study of cytomegalovirus exposure and HLA in healthy donors listed by TCRdb under 2017. Regarding the research as a whole: According to an earlier analysis of around 600 of the donors, some 180 million T cells yielded over 100 million unique TCR beta sequences and 276 Gb of sequence data. The aim of the study was to test whether cataloging public T cell receptors could identify signatures of past pathogen exposure. To study patterns of TCR occurrence, a later analysis re-analyzed previously published TCR beta repertoires from 650 to 750 donors and added high-resolution HLA genotyping. An earlier analysis of approximately 640 of the donors applied high-throughput TCR beta sequencing to assess whether each TCR beta V gene segment acted as functional or pseudogenic. The genetic ancestry cluster associated with self-reported Caucasian donors included roughly 84% of the 300 to 400 genotyped donors. Among almost 400 genotyped donors of the cohort, an average of roughly 240,000 unique TCR beta nucleotide sequences were sequenced per donor, roughly 18% of them non-productive. In the later analysis, no new phenotypic data were used to find candidate immune exposures; instead, reliance was placed on TCR beta sequences and their occurrence across donors. Class I and class II HLA loci were covered by the typing at four-digit resolution. The study profiled the T cell repertoires of under 700 subjects by immunosequencing and related them to cytomegalovirus serostatus. About 280 gigabases of sequencing data and 91 million or so unique TCR sequences made up an early release that covered nearly 650 HLA-typed donors. Besides the first cohort of some 670 subjects, a separate validation cohort made up of roughly 120 different subjects was used. A later genetic analysis used genome-wide SNP genotypes for about 60% of the roughly 700 donors, treating that subset as a discovery cohort. To predict cytomegalovirus infection status, the study combined high-throughput TCR immunosequencing, statistical association of individual TCRs with disease status, and machine learning. Roughly 5 DR-DQ haplotypes were handled as single units for association and clustering, since linkage in the cohort was strong. Donor age, sex, ethnicity and CMV serostatus were compiled together with the repertoire data. Every repertoire in the discovery cohort had been generated on one and the same sequencing platform. Typing coverage differed by locus: A, B, C, DRB1 and DQB1 were typed in roughly 629-640 donors, DQA1 in around 500, DPA1 in approximately 600, and DPB1 in approximately 450.

The paper's findings and limits, for the study overall: While some public TCRs were present in many individuals, most TCR sequences turned up only very rarely across donors. Sequencing depth was assumed to be roughly uniform across donors in the presence/absence analyses, though that assumption may not hold. In a later analysis, about 16,000 TCR beta sequences were associated with specific HLA alleles at a false discovery rate of 0.05. Several of the top co-occurrence clusters appeared to be linked to parvovirus B19, influenza, CMV and Epstein-Barr virus, according to a later analysis. Strong co-occurrence of HLA alleles, especially DR and DQ, made assigning TCR associations to individual alleles difficult. Because counts were too low, about 18 rarely observed V segments, including chromosome 9 orphons, were excluded from the earlier analysis of 587 of the donors. In a later analysis, TCR association rates were found to vary across HLA loci, with the most associated TCRs seen for DRB1 alleles and the fewest for HLA-C alleles. An association between a missense DCLRE1C variant and V-gene and J-gene trimming of TCR beta chains was found in a later genetic analysis and replicated in an independent cohort. The authors suggested that the approach could potentially be extended to other disease states and immunological phenotypes. A few of the identified cytomegalovirus-associated TCR beta chains were confirmed in vitro to be specific for cytomegalovirus antigens. A further reported finding was that TCR beta sequences accurately predicted the HLA-A and HLA-B alleles for most subjects in the first cohort. In this cohort, only TCR beta chains were sequenced, and detectable features were limited by the absence of alpha or paired-chain data. A later analysis found that most CMV-associated TCR beta chains appeared HLA-restricted, with HLA associations seemingly driven largely by CMV exposure. In a later analysis, HLA-associated TCR beta chains showed more clonal expansion and lower generation probabilities than non-associated chains that were equally common. Some IMGT-functional V segments, including TRBV6-2 and TRBV6-3, could not be distinguished by the 87-base-pair reads and were therefore excluded. The classifier was reported to diagnose cytomegalovirus status with high specificity and sensitivity in both the original and validation cohorts. Because HLA typing was missing for some donors at each locus, association tests included only the typed subset. The sequencing pipeline was judged likely to have produced a cluster of highly shared sequence variants as a technical artifact. CMV serostatus was the only immune exposure information available for the cohort. According to a later genetic analysis, donors in an Asian-associated ancestry cluster had fewer N-insertions in productive TCRs than the approximately 670-donor mean. The study listed 170 or so TCR beta chains as associated with cytomegalovirus. Linkage disequilibrium might explain the correlated functional status among segregating V segments, but an unknown experimental factor could not be ruled out. In an earlier analysis of 587 of the donors, most TCR beta V segments were observed in productive rearrangements about 90% or about 30% of the time, broadly matching IMGT annotations.

Libraries were built with the immunoSEQ multiplex PCR assay. For the multiplex PCR, a mixture combining 60 forward primers for TCR Vbeta segments and 13 reverse primers for TCR Jbeta segments was used. A multiplex PCR assay on genomic DNA amplified the CDR3 region of rearranged TCR beta genes. Amplified TCR beta libraries were sequenced as 87-base-pair reads on the Illumina HiSeq System. In the source study's methods: In a later analysis, some 80 million unique TCR beta chains were counted across the approximately 620 repertoires, and around 10 million of these chains were shared by at least two donors. To remove PCR and sequencing errors, raw reads were error-corrected and collapsed into unique sequences using a nearest-neighbor algorithm that merged closely related sequences. Alignment of CDR3 sequences to IMGT reference sequences was used to assign V, D and J gene segments. Each retained sequence needed at least a six-nucleotide match to both a V gene segment and a J gene segment. A rearrangement counted as productive if the CDR3 had no stop codons and remained in frame with V and J, and every other rearrangement counted as non-productive. Following IMGT convention, CDR3 was defined as the stretch from the second conserved V-encoded cysteine up to the conserved J-encoded phenylalanine. Sequences without an unambiguous match to a single V gene segment were excluded from the earlier analysis of almost 600 of the donors. In an earlier analysis of several hundred of the donors, V segments were called functional above 56.7% productive rearrangements and were called segregating when the between-donor standard deviation exceeded 5%. A statistical classification framework was built for diagnosing cytomegalovirus status from the catalog of TCR beta chain sequences. In a later analysis, TCR nucleotide sequences were compared against IMGT/GENE-DB human TR gene sequences so that V and J genes could be assigned. Using the TCRdist pipeline, a later analysis assigned CDR3 sequences along with most-parsimonious VDJ recombination scenarios. In a later analysis, every TCR beta chain was defined by the combination of its CDR3 amino acid sequence and its V-gene family, and reads without a unique V-gene family were dropped. A later analysis removed 500 to 650 highly shared, low-generation-probability nucleotide sequences to deal with suspected cross-contamination and a sequencing artifact. In a later analysis, a clonal expansion index for each public chain was calculated from normalized within-repertoire ranks of inferred template counts. In a later analysis, generation probabilities were computed using a VDJ recombination model fitted to out-of-frame rearrangements, and the results were checked against IGoR. In a later analysis, hypergeometric tests were used to score TCR-TCR, TCR-HLA and TCR-CMV co-occurrence, with a repertoire-size bias correction applied to TCR pairs. A later analysis estimated false discovery rates by permuting HLA or CMV assignments 20 times. In a later analysis, co-occurring TCRs were grouped with DBSCAN, and TCRdist sequence similarity was added when clustering was performed within HLA-allele-positive subsets. Co-occurrence clustering excluded repertoires with fewer than 30,000 or more than 120,000 public chains, plus five with anomalous nucleotide sharing. In its TCRdb copy, this immuneACCESS table keeps in-frame sequences only and misses some clones. Where compared with another copy, unresolved V genes explain less than half of these, and the others have no known cause. V, J and clone size were drawn from that table, and D and trimming were deduced from the DNA. Within this sample are approximately 120,000 clones, with around 80% of them counted one time only. 11% of the sample is held by the ten biggest clonotypes.

The sequenced sample consisted of PBMCs. The clonotype originates from a man aged 25-45 years in good health and CMV-seropositive. Recombination joined TRBV27 with TRBJ2-1; TRBD2 fits 10 bases in the junction. The DNA sequence is as follows: TGTGCCAGCTCTCCCGTCCTAGCGGGAGCTTTTGAGCAGTTCTTC. It translates to CASSPVLAGAFEQFF.